Each of the 7 T cell receptor beta chains below was sequenced from the same sample in a study of CD8 T cells in Susac syndrome. An amount of RNA that ranged from 0.5 to 1 ug was reverse transcribed with random hexamers. TCRdb reprocessed the immunoSEQ multiplex PCR reads with MiXCR, giving one entry per CDR3 protein. The table records about 300,000 distinct CDR3 sequences, 85% of them present only once. Sequencing was carried out using CD8+ T cells from PBMCs. The receptors shown here come from a human donor with multiple sclerosis.

The genes are TRBV28 and TRBJ1-6; D might be TRBD1 (5 bases). Per germline, CDR1 MDHEN and CDR2 SYDVKM. The CDR3 is 11 amino acids. Trimming pared 8 bases from V and 9 bases from J, leaving 8 bases between. Here the CDR3 reads CASSRGSPLHF. For the CDR3, the DNA is TGTGCCAGCTCGAGGGGTTCACCCCTCCACTTT. Full variable domain (missing parts from reference TRBV28 and TRBJ1-6): DVKVTQSSRYLVKRTGEKVFLECVQDMDHENMFWYRQDPGLGLRLIYFSYDVKMKEKGDIPEGYSVSREKKERFSLILESASTNQTSMYLCASSRGSPLHFGNGTRLTVT.

The chain recombines TRBV27 with TRBJ2-5, with TRBD1 matching over 9 bases. Germline V gene data show CDR1 as MNHEY and CDR2 as SMNVEV (reference sequence). V shed 0 bases and J 4 bases; nucleotides not matched to a gene: 9. This CDR3 contains 17 residues. CDR3 amino acids: CASSLSRGTGMGETQYF. CDR3 bases: TGTGCCAGCAGTTTATCGAGGGGGACAGGGATGGGAGAGACCCAGTACTTC.

The gene calls are TRBV14 and TRBJ2-3; TRBD2 aligns across 10 bases. Germline loops: CDR1 SGHDN, CDR2 FVKESK. The trim removed 5 bases at V and 5 bases at J, leaving 10 bases unmatched. The CDR3 runs 16 residues. The CDR3 here is CASSGASGSLGDTQYF. The CDR3 bases are TGTGCCAGCAGCGGGGCTAGCGGGAGTCTTGGAGATACGCAGTATTTT.

The CDR3 nucleotides are TGTGCCAGCAGTGAACCCCGCGCAGATACGCAGTATTTT. Translation gives CASSEPRADTQYF. The chain combines TRBV2 with TRBJ2-3; D not resolved. The CDR3 extends over 13 amino acids. Germline V gives CDR1 SNHLY, CDR2 FYNNEI. Trimming pared 2 bases from V and 4 bases from J, leaving 7 bases between.

The J gene is TRBJ2-7, the V gene TRBV28; the match to TRBD2 covers 7 bases. Germline V gene data show CDR1 as MDHEN and CDR2 as SYDVKM. The CDR3 is made up of 16 amino acids. The V and J ends lost 2 bases and 0 bases, in that order; junction bases with no gene match: 7. The CDR3 DNA reads as TGTGCCAGCAGTTTACCTTTGCGGGAGTTCTCCTACGAGCAGTACTTC. It specifies CASSLPLREFSYEQYF.

The chain employs TRBV27 and TRBJ2-1; 8 bases align to TRBD1. The junction had 9 bases not matched to a gene; V was cut back by 5 bases and J by 9 bases. Germline V CDR1 and CDR2: MNHEY, SMNVEV (reference sequence). This CDR3 is built from 14 residues. DNA of the CDR3: TGTGCCAGCAGTCCAGGACAGGGTTTGGTTGAGCAGTTCTTC. Translated: CASSPGQGLVEQFF.

This clonotype was observed a handful of times. This rearrangement joins TRBV5-1 to TRBJ2-7; 9 bases are shared with TRBD1. With V trimmed by 4 bases and J by 5 bases, 10 bases remained unmatched. The CDR3 is 15 amino acids. From germline, CDR1 is SGHRS and CDR2 YFSETQ. The CDR3 nucleotides read TGCGCCAGCAGCCCTCCTCCGGGACAGGGCAACGAGCAGTACTTC. This encodes CASSPPPGQGNEQYF.